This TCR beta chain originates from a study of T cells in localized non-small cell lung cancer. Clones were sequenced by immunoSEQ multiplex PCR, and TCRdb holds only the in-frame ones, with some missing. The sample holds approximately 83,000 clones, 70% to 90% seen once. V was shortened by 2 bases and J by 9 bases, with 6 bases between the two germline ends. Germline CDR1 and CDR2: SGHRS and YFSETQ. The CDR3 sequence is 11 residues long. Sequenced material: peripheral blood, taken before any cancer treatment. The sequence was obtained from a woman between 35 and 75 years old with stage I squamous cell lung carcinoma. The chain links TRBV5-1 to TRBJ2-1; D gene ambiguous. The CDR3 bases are TGCGCCAGCAGCTTAGGCCCTGAGCAGTTCTTC. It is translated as CASSLGPEQFF.